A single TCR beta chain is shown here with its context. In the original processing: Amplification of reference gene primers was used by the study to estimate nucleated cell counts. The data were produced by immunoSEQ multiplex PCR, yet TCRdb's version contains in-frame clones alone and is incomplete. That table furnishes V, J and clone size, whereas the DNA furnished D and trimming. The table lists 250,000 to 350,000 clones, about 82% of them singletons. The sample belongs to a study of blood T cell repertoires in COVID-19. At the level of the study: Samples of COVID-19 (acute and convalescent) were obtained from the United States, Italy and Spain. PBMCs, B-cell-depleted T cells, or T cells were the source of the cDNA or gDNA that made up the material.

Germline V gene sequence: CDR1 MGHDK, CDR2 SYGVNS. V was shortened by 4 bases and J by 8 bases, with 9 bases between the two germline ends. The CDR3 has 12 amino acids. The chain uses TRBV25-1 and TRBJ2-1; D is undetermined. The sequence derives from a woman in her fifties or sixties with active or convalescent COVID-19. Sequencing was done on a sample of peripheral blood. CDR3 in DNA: TGTGCCAGCAGTGTACATATACATGAGCAGTTCTTC. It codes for CASSVHIHEQFF. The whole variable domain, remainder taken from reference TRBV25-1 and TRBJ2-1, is EADIYQTPRYLVIGTGKKITLECSQTMGHDKMYWYQQDPGMELHLIHYSYGVNSTEKGDLSSESTVSRIRTEHFPLTLESARPSHTSQYLCASSVHIHEQFFGPGTRLTVL.